The 30 T cell receptor beta chains below come from one sample, sequenced in a study of blood T cell repertoires in COVID-19 (TCRdb year 2020). Library preparation was by the immunoSEQ multiplex PCR assay. TCRdb carries this immuneACCESS record with in-frame sequences only. Its versions omit some clonotypes, under half of them owing to an unresolved V gene in the studies checked, with the rest unexplained. In this sample the table shows 350,000 to 500,000 clones, about 87% of which occur a single time. The top ten clonotypes cover 0.8% to 0.9% of the sample. The sequenced sample was peripheral blood. The receptor set was obtained from a man aged 18 to 29 with COVID-19, enrolled during active disease.

This chain joins TRBV25-1 and TRBJ1-2; TRBD1 matches 8 bases. The ends lost 4 bases at V and 5 bases at J; junction bases unmatched: 15. Germline V gene data show CDR1 as MGHDK and CDR2 as SYGVNS. The CDR3 contains 17 residues. In nucleotides, the CDR3 is TGTGCCAGCAGTGGGCATGTTGGGACAGGCGGGATTTATGGCTACACCTTC. Amino acids: CASSGHVGTGGIYGYTF.

This chain joins TRBV19 and TRBJ1-6; D is uncertain. V shed 4 bases and J shed 8 bases, with 12 bases lying between them. The CDR3 has 14 amino acids. The germline V gene has CDR1 LNHDA and CDR2 SQIVND (reference sequence). The CDR3 DNA reads as TGTGCCAGTAGTAACTGGGTGGCGGATTCACCCCTCCACTTT. This gives the protein CASSNWVADSPLHF.

V usage is TRBV5-1 and J usage is TRBJ1-2; possibly TRBD1 for D (5 bases). V shed 4 bases and J shed 8 bases, with 18 bases lying between them. There are 14 residues in the CDR3. Germline CDR1 and CDR2: SGHRS and YFSETQ. The CDR3 is CASSPGLAWVGYTF. The CDR3 coding sequence is TGCGCCAGCAGCCCGGGACTGGCTTGGGTCGGCTACACCTTC. The complete variable domain, with remaining parts taken from reference TRBV5-1 and TRBJ1-2, reads KAGVTQTPRYLIKTRGQQVTLSCSPISGHRSVSWYQQTPGQGLQFLFEYFSETQRNKGNFPGRFSGRQFSNSRSEMNVSTLELGDSALYLCASSPGLAWVGYTFGSGTRLTVV.

This chain links TRBV25-1 with TRBJ2-1; weak D call: TRBD1 (6 bases). CDR1 is MGHDK and CDR2 is SYGVNS in the germline V gene. Trimming shortened V by 8 bases and J by 7 bases, and 9 bases separated the two germline ends. There are 11 residues in the CDR3. The DNA for the CDR3 is TGTGCCAGCTATCAGGGGAATGAGCAGTTCTTC. Protein product: CASYQGNEQFF.

In its sample, this clone was seen a few times. The rearrangement links TRBV3-1 (or the pseudogene TRBV3-2) to TRBJ1-5; no definite D call. V was clipped by 3 bases and J by 2 bases, with 5 bases between them. The CDR3 totals 13 residues. Per the germline V gene, CDR1 is LGHDT and CDR2 is YNNKEL (reference sequence). CDR3 sequence (DNA): TGTGCCAGCAGCCACTTTGGCAATCAGCCCCAGCATTTT. Protein sequence: CASSHFGNQPQHF.

This clone was recorded once. The genes are TRBV2 and TRBJ2-1; 7 bases are shared with TRBD2. The CDR3 covers 15 residues. V lost 6 bases to trimming and J lost 2 bases; unmatched junction nucleotides: 7. Germline CDR1 and CDR2: SNHLY and FYNNEI. The CDR3 nucleotides read TGTGCCAGCAGGGAGGCTAGCGGACCCTACAATGAGCAGTTCTTC. It codes for CASREASGPYNEQFF. Supplemented by reference TRBV2 and TRBJ2-1, the full variable domain reads EPEVTQTPSHQVTQMGQEVILRCVPISNHLYFYWYRQILGQKVEFLVSFYNNEISEKSEIFDDQFSVERPDGSNFTLKIRSTKLEDSAMYFCASREASGPYNEQFFGPGTRLTVL.

The CDR3 region is CASRRSGRAWETQYF. The CDR3 nucleotides are TGTGCCAGCAGGCGCAGCGGGAGGGCTTGGGAGACCCAGTACTTC. The J gene is TRBJ2-5, the V gene TRBV6-5; 10 bases agree with TRBD2. V trimming: 6 bases; J trimming: 5 bases; junction bases outside the gene matches: 9. The CDR3 runs to 15 residues. Germline V gives CDR1 MNHEY, CDR2 SVGAGI.

The V call is TRBV3-1 (or the pseudogene TRBV3-2), the J call TRBJ2-1; 7 bases match TRBD2. The CDR3 loop spans 14 amino acids. Germline values: CDR1 LGHDT, CDR2 YNNKEL (reference sequence). With 0 bases clipped from V and 4 bases from J, the junction kept 0 bases outside the gene matches. The CDR3 DNA reads as TGTGCCAGCAGCCAAGACGGGGGGTACAATGAGCAGTTCTTC. It translates to CASSQDGGYNEQFF.

The chain joins TRBV18 to TRBJ2-5; the D gene is possibly TRBD2 (5 bases). From germline, CDR1 is KGHSH and CDR2 LQKENI. V dropped 1 base and J dropped 3 bases, with 21 bases sitting between them. The CDR3 consists of 18 residues. The CDR3 sequence is CASSPLPPASSQKETQYF. The CDR3, as DNA: TGTGCCAGCTCACCACTTCCCCCCGCCTCTAGCCAAAAAGAGACCCAGTACTTC.

The chain combines TRBV19 with TRBJ2-7; 7 positions match TRBD1. CDR1 is LNHDA and CDR2 is SQIVND in the germline V gene (reference sequence). The length of the CDR3 is 14 residues. J was trimmed by 5 bases and V by 5 bases; bases with no gene match: 9. Written as DNA, the CDR3 is TGTGCCAGTAGTCCGGCAGGGGGATCCCACGAGCAGTACTTC. This gives the protein CASSPAGGSHEQYF.

This chain uses TRBV4-1 with TRBJ2-7; D ambiguous. The V gene lost 1 base and the J gene lost 3 bases, with 10 bases spanning the gap. CDR1 and CDR2 (germline): MGHRA, YSYEKL. The CDR3 is 14 residues long. The CDR3 region has the DNA TGCGCCAGCAGCCAAGGTACTCGCGACTACGAGCAGTACTTC. Translation: CASSQGTRDYEQYF.

The chain employs TRBV7-2 and TRBJ1-6; 8 bases agree with TRBD1. The CDR3 sequence is 16 residues long. Germline assignment: CDR1 SGHTA and CDR2 FQGNSA. After removal of 5 bases from V and 1 base from J, the junction contained 4 bases not matched to a gene. CDR3 residues: CASSQQGGSYNSPLHF. The CDR3 DNA reads as TGTGCCAGCAGCCAACAGGGGGGTTCCTATAATTCACCCCTCCACTTT.

The gene calls are TRBV29-1 and TRBJ2-7; maybe TRBD1 (6 bases). The V end lost 7 bases, the J end lost 5 bases, and 15 bases lay between the germline ends. Germline V gene data show CDR1 as SQVTM and CDR2 as ANQGSEA. The CDR3 is 12 amino acids. As DNA, the CDR3 is TGCAGCGCCGGGCAGGGGAGACACGAGCAGTACTTC. This gives the protein CSAGQGRHEQYF.

The chain recombines TRBV7-2 with TRBJ1-2; the D gene is possibly TRBD1 (6 bases). Deletions cut 5 bases from V and 2 bases from J, with 15 bases between. The germline gives CDR1 SGHTA, CDR2 FQGNSA. CDR3 length equals 15 residues. CDR3 loop: CASSGTGTANYGYTF. DNA of the CDR3: TGTGCCAGCAGCGGAACAGGGACGGCGAACTATGGCTACACCTTC.

The V gene is TRBV12-5, the J gene TRBJ1-6; D may be TRBD1 (5 bases). Deletions cut 6 bases from V and 10 bases from J, with 13 bases between. The CDR3 contains 13 residues. Per germline, CDR1 LGHNT and CDR2 FRNRAP. DNA for the CDR3: TGTGCTAGTGGAACTACGGGGGAGTCACCCCTCCACTTT. Translation: CASGTTGESPLHF.

This chain uses TRBV5-1 with TRBJ2-5; 11 nucleotides align to TRBD2. The CDR3 is 15 amino acids. The germline gives CDR1 SGHRS, CDR2 YFSETQ. J lost 3 bases, V lost 2 bases, and 3 bases had no gene match. DNA of the CDR3: TGCGCCAGCAGCTTAACTAGCGGGAGCGAAGAGACCCAGTACTTC. Translation gives CASSLTSGSEETQYF.

J is TRBJ1-1 and V is TRBV6-6; D is unresolved. The germline V gene encodes CDR1 MNHNY and CDR2 SVGAGI (reference sequence). The CDR3 has 13 residues. V was shortened by 7 bases and J by 3 bases, with 12 bases between the two germline ends. The CDR3 here is CASTPGPYTEAFF. CDR3 in DNA: TGTGCCAGCACCCCGGGTCCTTACACTGAAGCTTTCTTT.

The gene calls are TRBV7-6 and TRBJ1-3; maybe TRBD1 (6 bases). Germline lookup yields CDR1 SGHVS and CDR2 FNYEAQ. The CDR3 totals 15 residues. V gave up 1 base and J gave up 0 bases, with 7 bases separating them. The CDR3 region is CASSLEGGSGNTIYF. The DNA for the CDR3 is TGTGCCAGCAGCTTAGAAGGGGGCTCTGGAAACACCATATATTTT.

Only one count was recorded for this clone. V and J are TRBV7-9 and TRBJ2-6; a weak D match, TRBD1 (6 bases). The germline gives CDR1 SEHNR, CDR2 FQNEAQ (reference sequence). The CDR3 length is 16 residues. Trimming took off 4 bases at V and 2 bases at J, with 12 bases between the two ends. The CDR3 loop reads CASSSFWGPGANVLTF. The CDR3, as DNA: TGTGCCAGCAGCTCCTTTTGGGGGCCTGGGGCCAACGTCCTGACTTTC.

The chain carries TRBV12-3 or TRBV12-4 and TRBJ2-7; no clear D. The CDR3 runs 13 residues. Trimming removed 3 bases from V and 3 bases from J, with 9 bases in between. The CDR3 DNA follows: TGTGCCAGCAGTTTTGGCACCTTCTACGAGCAGTACTTC. Translated: CASSFGTFYEQYF.

This sequence joins TRBV7-9 and TRBJ2-1; D unclear. Trimming took 5 bases from V and 7 from J, leaving 9 bases between them. The CDR3 is 12 amino acids. The germline V gene has CDR1 SEHNR and CDR2 FQNEAQ (reference sequence). The chain's CDR3 is CASSRLGNEQFF. The CDR3 DNA reads TGTGCCAGCAGCCGACTTGGAAATGAGCAGTTCTTC. Combining the CDR3 with reference TRBV7-9 and TRBJ2-1 gives the whole variable domain DTGVSQNPRHKITKRGQNVTFRCDPISEHNRLYWYRQTLGQGPEFLTYFQNEAQLEKSRLLSDRFSAERPKGSFSTLEIQRTEQGDSAMYLCASSRLGNEQFFGPGTRLTVL.

The chain combines TRBV7-9 with TRBJ2-5; TRBD2 might be the D (6 bases). Trimming took off 3 bases at V and 5 bases at J, with 10 bases between the two ends. The CDR3 has 13 amino acids. CDR1 is SEHNR, CDR2 FQNEAQ, per germline (reference sequence). The CDR3 DNA reads TGTGCCAGCAGCTTCCGGGGGTCGGAGACCCAGTACTTC. It encodes CASSFRGSETQYF.

The CDR3 bases are TGCGCCAGCAGCCGATCTGGGACAGGGGAGACAGATACGCAGTATTTT. This codes for CASSRSGTGETDTQYF. This chain joins TRBV4-1 and TRBJ2-3; TRBD1 aligns across 10 bases. V was clipped by 4 bases and J by 3 bases; unmatched bases: 7. Germline V gives CDR1 MGHRA, CDR2 YSYEKL. CDR3 length: 16 residues.

The rearrangement uses TRBV4-1 and TRBJ1-3, with D possibly matching TRBD1 (5 bases). The CDR3 contains 15 residues. CDR1 and CDR2 (germline): MGHRA, YSYEKL. The V end was cut by 4 bases, the J end by 0 bases, with 10 bases between. The DNA of the CDR3 is TGCGCCAGCAGCCCTGCGGGGGGCTCTGGAAACACCATATATTTT. Translated: CASSPAGGSGNTIYF.

The chain carries TRBV24-1 and TRBJ2-5, with TRBD2 matching 9 bases. Per germline, CDR1 KGHDR and CDR2 SFDVKD. The CDR3 totals 15 residues. V lost 3 bases, J lost 5 bases, and 6 bases stayed unmatched. The CDR3 nucleotides read TGTGCCACCAGTGATGCGGGAGGGCCCTCGGAGACCCAGTACTTC. As protein: CATSDAGGPSETQYF.

The chain couples TRBV6-5 to TRBJ1-2; tentative D call: TRBD1 (5 bases). CDR1 and CDR2 (germline): MNHEY, SVGAGI. V was shortened by 2 bases and J by 4 bases, with 8 bases between the two germline ends. The CDR3 spans 13 residues. CDR3 protein: CASSYRGGYGYTF. Written as DNA, the CDR3 is TGTGCCAGCAGTTACAGGGGTGGCTATGGCTACACCTTC.

This chain links TRBV28 with TRBJ2-3; 7 bases map to TRBD1. The germline gives CDR1 MDHEN, CDR2 SYDVKM. CDR3 length: 14 residues. V was clipped by 5 bases and J by 7 bases; unmatched bases: 9. The chain's CDR3 is CASSPGQVVNTQYF. The CDR3 DNA follows: TGTGCCAGCAGTCCTGGACAGGTGGTGAATACGCAGTATTTT.

This chain uses TRBV7-2 with TRBJ2-3, with 11 bases fitting TRBD1. Trimming took 5 bases from V and 0 from J; bases not matched to a gene: 4. The CDR3 length is 16 residues. Per germline, CDR1 SGHTA and CDR2 FQGNSA. CDR3 bases: TGTGCCAGCAGCACAGGGACAGGGGGTAGCACAGATACGCAGTATTTT. This sequence encodes CASSTGTGGSTDTQYF.

The CDR3 DNA follows: TGCGCCAGCAGCTTGGGGCAGGGGAACACAGATACGCAGTATTTT. This gives the protein CASSLGQGNTDTQYF. The chain recombines TRBV5-1 with TRBJ2-3, with D perhaps TRBD1 (6 bases). V gave up 0 bases and J gave up 2 bases, with 10 bases separating them. The germline gives CDR1 SGHRS, CDR2 YFSETQ. This CDR3 contains 15 residues.

The CDR3 loop is CASSGRVEQETQYF. DNA of the CDR3: TGTGCCTCTTCAGGGAGGGTTGAGCAAGAGACCCAGTACTTC. The chain has TRBV27 and TRBJ2-5; 7 bases align to TRBD2. The germline V gene encodes CDR1 MNHEY and CDR2 SMNVEV (reference sequence). The J segment lost 2 bases and the V segment lost 11 bases, leaving 11 bases of the junction unmatched. The CDR3 loop spans 14 amino acids.